The rows below give T cell receptor beta chains drawn from one sample of a study of beta chain features in type 1 diabetes. The method was immunoSEQ multiplex PCR; TCRdb's version includes in-frame clones alone and lacks a portion of them. The table has over 55,000 clones, 40% to 60% seen once. The sequencing sample was made of Tregs from blood. These receptors all stem from a woman in her thirties or forties with type 1 diabetes. The CDR3 runs from the conserved cysteine through the conserved F or W. Fields, in order: D gene, V gene, clone size, J gene, CDR3 DNA, CDR3 protein. The D gene is left open where the match is weak. Clone size is given for some rows only: seen once, a few or many times, or a class if the clone is expanded.

D: TRBD1; V: TRBV7-2; size: few; J: TRBJ2-7; DNA: TGTGCCAGCAGCGTGGACAGGGCCTACGAGCAGTACTTC; CDR3: CASSVDRAYEQYF
D: TRBD1; V: TRBV28; size: few; J: TRBJ1-5; DNA: TGTGCCAGCAGCACGGGACAGGGAGGACATCAGCCCCAGCATTTT; CDR3: CASSTGQGGHQPQHF
D: NA; V: TRBV11-2; size: once; J: TRBJ2-1; DNA: TGTGCCAGCAGCACGCAGGTTCTGGGCGACAATGAGCAGTTCTTC; CDR3: CASSTQVLGDNEQFF
D: NA; V: TRBV7-8; size: few; J: TRBJ1-5; DNA: TGTGCCAGCAGCTTAGTCCCGGGTCAGCCCCAGCATTTT; CDR3: CASSLVPGQPQHF
D: NA; V: TRBV25-1; size: NA; J: TRBJ1-4; DNA: TGTGCCAGCAGTGAATCAGGGACCAGGGGTGAAAAACTGTTTTTT; CDR3: CASSESGTRGEKLFF
D: NA; V: TRBV27; size: few; J: TRBJ1-1; DNA: TGTGCCAGCAGTTTGTGGGCGAACACTGAAGCTTTCTTT; CDR3: CASSLWANTEAFF
D: TRBD2; V: TRBV7-2; size: few; J: TRBJ2-7; DNA: TGTGCCAGCAGCCTCCTTAGCGGGAGTGTGTCCGAGCAGTACTTC; CDR3: CASSLLSGSVSEQYF
D: NA; V: TRBV20-1; size: few; J: TRBJ2-1; DNA: TGCAGTGCACCAAGGGAGTATGAGCAGTTCTTC; CDR3: CSAPREYEQFF
D: NA; V: TRBV18; size: NA; J: TRBJ1-2; DNA: TGTGCCAGCTCCCCTAGCGCAGGGAACTATGGCTACACCTTC; CDR3: CASSPSAGNYGYTF
D: TRBD1; V: TRBV2; size: NA; J: TRBJ1-1; DNA: TGTGCCACGAGGGGGGACAGGGGGCTGGGCACTGAAGCTTTCTTT; CDR3: CATRGDRGLGTEAFF
D: NA; V: TRBV19; size: NA; J: TRBJ2-1; DNA: TGTGCCAGCCTGAGCGGAGGGATTAACAATGAGCAGTTCTTC; CDR3: CASLSGGINNEQFF
D: NA; V: TRBV28; size: few; J: TRBJ1-5; DNA: TGTGCCAGCAGTTTATGGGCTTACAATCAGCCCCAGCATTTT; CDR3: CASSLWAYNQPQHF
D: NA; V: TRBV14; size: NA; J: TRBJ2-7; DNA: TGTGCCAGCAGCCAAGGGCTAGTCCTAAGTACGCAGTACTTC; CDR3: CASSQGLVLSTQYF
D: NA; V: TRBV15; size: few; J: TRBJ2-1; DNA: TGTGCCACCAGCAGAGATCTACGGGGGACCCCCTACAATGAGCAGTTCTTC; CDR3: CATSRDLRGTPYNEQFF
D: NA; V: TRBV19; size: NA; J: TRBJ2-7; DNA: TGTGCCAGTAAAGGACGGGGATTCGGAGAGCAGTACTTC; CDR3: CASKGRGFGEQYF
D: TRBD1; V: TRBV28; size: NA; J: TRBJ2-7; DNA: TGTGCCAGCAGTTCCTCCGGGACAGGGGGCTACGAGCAGTACTTC; CDR3: CASSSSGTGGYEQYF
D: TRBD2; V: TRBV4-1; size: NA; J: TRBJ2-3; DNA: TGCGCCAGCAGCTCTGGACTAGCGGGGGCGGGTACGCAGTATTTT; CDR3: CASSSGLAGAGTQYF
D: TRBD2; V: TRBV7-2; size: NA; J: TRBJ2-1; DNA: TGTGCCAGCAGAGAGAGCGGGGGGGCGGGCACGAATGAGCAGTTCTTC; CDR3: CASRESGGAGTNEQFF
D: NA; V: TRBV5-4; size: NA; J: TRBJ2-2; DNA: TGTGCCAGCAGCTTGATCGGTCGGGAGAACACCGGGGAGCTGTTTTTT; CDR3: CASSLIGRENTGELFF
D: NA; V: TRBV10-3; size: NA; J: TRBJ1-6; DNA: TGTGCCATCACTTCCAGGGTTAATTCACCCCTCCACTTT; CDR3: CAITSRVNSPLHF
D: NA; V: TRBV7-8; size: NA; J: TRBJ1-2; DNA: TGTGCCAGCTCCCCTTTGAGTGGCTACACCTTC; CDR3: CASSPLSGYTF
D: NA; V: TRBV4-3; size: NA; J: TRBJ1-1; DNA: TGCGCCAGCAGCCTAGACAGGAACACTGAAGCTTTCTTT; CDR3: CASSLDRNTEAFF
D: NA; V: TRBV28; size: NA; J: TRBJ2-5; DNA: TGTGCCAGTTGGGAGGGGGGGAGATCGGAGACCCAGTACTTC; CDR3: CASWEGGRSETQYF
D: NA; V: TRBV5-1; size: NA; J: TRBJ1-4; DNA: TGCGCCAGCAGCCCTTCGGGTTCAACTAATGAAAAACTGTTTTTT; CDR3: CASSPSGSTNEKLFF
D: NA; V: TRBV7-2; size: few; J: TRBJ2-3; DNA: TGTGCCAGCAGAAAAGGAGTCGCAACAGATACGCAGTATTTT; CDR3: CASRKGVATDTQYF
D: TRBD2; V: TRBV7-9; size: few; J: TRBJ2-1; DNA: TGTGCCAGCAGCTTAGCGGGAGGGTTGGGAGAGCAGTTCTTC; CDR3: CASSLAGGLGEQFF
D: NA; V: TRBV12-5; size: NA; J: TRBJ2-7; DNA: TGTGCTAGTGCCCTGGACTACGTCCCCTCCTACGAGCAGTACTTC; CDR3: CASALDYVPSYEQYF
D: TRBD2; V: TRBV30; size: NA; J: TRBJ2-1; DNA: TGTGCCTGGAGCCCCTGGACTAGCGGACACTACAATGAGCAGTTCTTC; CDR3: CAWSPWTSGHYNEQFF
D: NA; V: TRBV4-1; size: NA; J: TRBJ2-7; DNA: TGCGCCAGCAGCCAAGATACAGCGGGCTCCCCATACGAGCAGTACTTC; CDR3: CASSQDTAGSPYEQYF
D: NA; V: TRBV20-1; size: NA; J: TRBJ1-6; DNA: TGCAGTGCTAGAGGGGCATCACCCCTCCACTTT; CDR3: CSARGASPLHF
D: TRBD1; V: TRBV7-3; size: NA; J: TRBJ2-2; DNA: TGTGCCAGCAGCTTAACGCAGGGGGCGCGAGGCGCCGGGGAGCTGTTTTTT; CDR3: CASSLTQGARGAGELFF
D: TRBD2; V: TRBV4-3; size: few; J: TRBJ2-7; DNA: TGCGCCAGCAGCACCCGGACTAGCGGGAGACTTAAAAACGAGCAGTACTTC; CDR3: CASSTRTSGRLKNEQYF
D: TRBD1; V: TRBV27; size: NA; J: TRBJ1-2; DNA: TGTGCCAGCAGTTTATCTCGGACAGGGGCGTTCTATGGCTACACCTTC; CDR3: CASSLSRTGAFYGYTF
D: TRBD2; V: TRBV5-1; size: few; J: TRBJ2-3; DNA: TGCGCCAGCAGCTTGGCCGTATCTAGCGGAGATACGCAGTATTTT; CDR3: CASSLAVSSGDTQYF
D: TRBD2; V: TRBV29-1; size: few; J: TRBJ2-1; DNA: TGCAGCGTTGTGATGTATCCAGCGGGAGGATTGGTGAGCTCCTACAATGAGCAGTTCTTC; CDR3: CSVVMYPAGGLVSSYNEQFF
D: TRBD1; V: TRBV4-2; size: few; J: TRBJ2-5; DNA: TGTGCCAGCAGCATTCAGGGGACAGGCCAACAGACCCAGTACTTC; CDR3: CASSIQGTGQQTQYF
D: TRBD2; V: TRBV29-1; size: NA; J: TRBJ2-7; DNA: TGCAGCGTTCGGACTAGTGGCTACGAGCAGTACTTC; CDR3: CSVRTSGYEQYF
D: NA; V: TRBV7-3; size: NA; J: TRBJ2-2; DNA: TGTGCCAGCAGCTTCTTCCCCGTCGACCCTAGGAAGGCGGGGGAGCTGTTTTTT; CDR3: CASSFFPVDPRKAGELFF
D: NA; V: TRBV28; size: NA; J: TRBJ1-5; DNA: TGTGCCAGCAGCCCTAGAACCACAGGTTTACGGAATCAGCCCCAGCATTTT; CDR3: CASSPRTTGLRNQPQHF
D: TRBD1; V: TRBV19; size: NA; J: TRBJ2-1; DNA: TGTGCCAGTAGTATGAGACAGGGGACCAACAATGAGCAGTTCTTC; CDR3: CASSMRQGTNNEQFF
D: TRBD1; V: TRBV28; size: few; J: TRBJ1-6; DNA: TGTGCCAGCAGAAGGGACAGAACTAATTCACCCCTCCACTTT; CDR3: CASRRDRTNSPLHF
D: TRBD1; V: TRBV5-1; size: NA; J: TRBJ2-5; DNA: TGCGCCAGCAGGACAGGGGCTCAAGAGACCCAGTACTTC; CDR3: CASRTGAQETQYF
D: NA; V: TRBV7-9; size: NA; J: TRBJ2-7; DNA: TGTGCCAGCAGCTTTCCTGGGCGCGAGCAGTACTTC; CDR3: CASSFPGREQYF